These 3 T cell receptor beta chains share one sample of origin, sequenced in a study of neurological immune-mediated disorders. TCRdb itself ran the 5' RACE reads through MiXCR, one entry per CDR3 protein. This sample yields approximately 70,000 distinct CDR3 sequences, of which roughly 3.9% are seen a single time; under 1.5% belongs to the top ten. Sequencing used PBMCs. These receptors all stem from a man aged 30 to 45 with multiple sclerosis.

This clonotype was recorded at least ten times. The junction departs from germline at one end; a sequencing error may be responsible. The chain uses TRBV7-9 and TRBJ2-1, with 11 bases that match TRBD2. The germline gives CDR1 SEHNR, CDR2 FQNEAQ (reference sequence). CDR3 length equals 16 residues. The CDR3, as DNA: TGCGAATCCGCAGCCTCTAGCGGGGGGTTCGCGGAGGGGCAGTTCTTC. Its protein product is CESAASSGGFAEGQFF.

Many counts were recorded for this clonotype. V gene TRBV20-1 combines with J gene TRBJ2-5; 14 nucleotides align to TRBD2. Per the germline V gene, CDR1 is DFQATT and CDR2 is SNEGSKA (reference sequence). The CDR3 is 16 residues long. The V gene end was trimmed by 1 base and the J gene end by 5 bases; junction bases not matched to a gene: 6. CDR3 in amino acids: CSARGTSGGPPETQYF. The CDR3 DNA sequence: TGCAGTGCTAGAGGGACTAGCGGGGGGCCCCCGGAGACCCAGTACTTC.

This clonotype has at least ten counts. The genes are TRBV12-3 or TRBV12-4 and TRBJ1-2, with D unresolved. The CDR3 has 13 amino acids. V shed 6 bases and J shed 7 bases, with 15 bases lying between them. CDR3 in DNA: TGTGCCAGCAGGGTCATGTCGCGAGGTGGCTACACCTTC. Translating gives CASRVMSRGGYTF.